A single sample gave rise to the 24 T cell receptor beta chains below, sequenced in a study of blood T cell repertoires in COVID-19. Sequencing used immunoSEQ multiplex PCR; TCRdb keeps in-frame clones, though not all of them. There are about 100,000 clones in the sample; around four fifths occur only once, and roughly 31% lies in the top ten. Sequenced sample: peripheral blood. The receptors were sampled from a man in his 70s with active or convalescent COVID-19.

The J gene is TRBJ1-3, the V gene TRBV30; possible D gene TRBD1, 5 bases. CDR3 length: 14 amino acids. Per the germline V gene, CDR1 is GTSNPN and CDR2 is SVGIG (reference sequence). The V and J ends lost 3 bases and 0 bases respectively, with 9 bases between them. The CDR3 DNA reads TGTGCCTGGAGCCCAGGGTTCTCTGGAAACACCATATATTTT. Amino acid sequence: CAWSPGFSGNTIYF.

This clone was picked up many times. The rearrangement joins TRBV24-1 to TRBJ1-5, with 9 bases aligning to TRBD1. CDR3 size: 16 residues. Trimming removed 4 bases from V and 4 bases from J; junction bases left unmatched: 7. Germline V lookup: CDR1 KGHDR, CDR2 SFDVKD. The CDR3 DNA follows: TGTGCCACCAGTGACCAGGGACAGGGTACGAATCAGCCCCAGCATTTT. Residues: CATSDQGQGTNQPQHF.

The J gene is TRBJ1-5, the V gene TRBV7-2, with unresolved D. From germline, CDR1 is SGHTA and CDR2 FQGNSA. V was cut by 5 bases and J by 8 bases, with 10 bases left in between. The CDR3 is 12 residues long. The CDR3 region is CASSPNGEPQHF. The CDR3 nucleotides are TGTGCCAGCAGCCCTAACGGGGAGCCCCAGCATTTT.

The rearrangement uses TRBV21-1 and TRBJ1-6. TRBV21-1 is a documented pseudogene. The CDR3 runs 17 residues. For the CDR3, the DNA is TGTGCCAGCAGCATCCCTGGCATGGGGGGGGGTAATTCACCCCTCCACTTT. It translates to CASSIPGMGGGNSPLHF.

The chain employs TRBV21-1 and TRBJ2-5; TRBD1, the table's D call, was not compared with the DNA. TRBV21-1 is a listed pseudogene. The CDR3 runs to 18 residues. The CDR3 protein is CASSKEVRDRGYQETQYF. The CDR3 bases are TGTGCCAGCAGCAAAGAGGTACGGGACAGGGGATACCAAGAGACCCAGTACTTC.

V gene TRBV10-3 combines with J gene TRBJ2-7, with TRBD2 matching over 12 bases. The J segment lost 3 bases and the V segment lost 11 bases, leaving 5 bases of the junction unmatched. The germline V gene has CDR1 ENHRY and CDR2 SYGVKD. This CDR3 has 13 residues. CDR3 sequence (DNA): TGTGCCTCCTCGACTAGCGGGAGCTACGAGCAGTACTTC. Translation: CASSTSGSYEQYF.

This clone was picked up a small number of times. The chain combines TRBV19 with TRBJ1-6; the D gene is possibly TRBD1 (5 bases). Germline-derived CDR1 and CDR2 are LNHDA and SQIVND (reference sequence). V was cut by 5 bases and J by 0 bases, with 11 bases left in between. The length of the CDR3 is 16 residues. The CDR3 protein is CASSVQVDSYNSPLHF. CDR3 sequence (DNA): TGTGCCAGTAGTGTACAGGTCGACTCCTATAATTCACCCCTCCACTTT. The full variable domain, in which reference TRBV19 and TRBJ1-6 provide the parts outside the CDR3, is DGGITQSPKYLFRKEGQNVTLSCEQNLNHDAMYWYRQDPGQGLRLIYYSQIVNDFQKGDIAEGYSVSREKKESFPLTVTSAQKNPTAFYLCASSVQVDSYNSPLHFGNGTRLTVT.

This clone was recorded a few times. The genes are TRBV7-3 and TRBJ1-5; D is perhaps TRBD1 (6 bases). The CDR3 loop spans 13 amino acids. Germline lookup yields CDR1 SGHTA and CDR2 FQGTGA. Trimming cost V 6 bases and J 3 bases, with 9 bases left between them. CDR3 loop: CASSQGPNQPQHF. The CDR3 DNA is TGTGCCAGCAGTCAGGGGCCCAATCAGCCCCAGCATTTT.

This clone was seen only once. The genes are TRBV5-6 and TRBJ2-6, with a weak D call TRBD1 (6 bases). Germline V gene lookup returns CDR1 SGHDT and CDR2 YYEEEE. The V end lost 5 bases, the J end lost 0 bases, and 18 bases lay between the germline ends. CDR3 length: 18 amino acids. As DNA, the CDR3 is TGTGCCAGCAGTTCCAACGGCCAGGGGACCTCTGGGGCCAACGTCCTGACTTTC. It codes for CASSSNGQGTSGANVLTF. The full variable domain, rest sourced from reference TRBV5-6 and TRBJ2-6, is DAGVTQSPTHLIKTRGQQVTLRCSPKSGHDTVSWYQQALGQGPQFIFQYYEEEERQRGNFPDRFSGHQFPNYSSELNVNALLLGDSALYLCASSSNGQGTSGANVLTFGAGSRLTVL.

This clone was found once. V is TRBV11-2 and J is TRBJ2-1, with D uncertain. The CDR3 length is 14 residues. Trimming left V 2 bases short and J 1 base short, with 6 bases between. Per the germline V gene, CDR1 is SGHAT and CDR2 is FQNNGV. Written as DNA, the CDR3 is TGTGCCAGCAGCTTACCCGGGTCCTACAATGAGCAGTTCTTC. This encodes CASSLPGSYNEQFF.

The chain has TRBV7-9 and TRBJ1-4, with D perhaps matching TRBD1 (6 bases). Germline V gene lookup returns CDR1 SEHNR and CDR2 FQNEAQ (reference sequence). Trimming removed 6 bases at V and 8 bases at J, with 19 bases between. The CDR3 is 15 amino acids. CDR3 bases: TGTGCCAGCAGGTACCCGGGGGGGCCCGCCGAAAAACTGTTTTTT. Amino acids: CASRYPGGPAEKLFF.

CDR3 protein: CASSRGQGVSGYTF. CDR3 DNA: TGTGCCAGCAGCCGAGGACAGGGGGTTTCTGGCTACACCTTC. The chain uses TRBV11-2 and TRBJ1-2; 10 bases fit TRBD1. The length of the CDR3 is 14 residues. CDR1 and CDR2 (germline): SGHAT, FQNNGV. V trimming: 5 bases; J trimming: 7 bases; junction bases outside the gene matches: 7.

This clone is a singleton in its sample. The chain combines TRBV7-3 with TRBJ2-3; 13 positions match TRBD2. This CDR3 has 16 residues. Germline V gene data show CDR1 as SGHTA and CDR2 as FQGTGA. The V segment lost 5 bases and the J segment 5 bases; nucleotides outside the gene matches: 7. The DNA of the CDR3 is TGTGCCAGCAGCGCCCAACTAGCGGGAGGGCGAGATACGCAGTATTTT. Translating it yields CASSAQLAGGRDTQYF.

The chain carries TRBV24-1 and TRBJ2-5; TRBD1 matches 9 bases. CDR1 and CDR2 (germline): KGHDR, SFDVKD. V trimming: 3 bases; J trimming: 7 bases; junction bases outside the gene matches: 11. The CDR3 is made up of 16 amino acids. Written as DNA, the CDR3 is TGTGCCACCAGTGATCTGACGCCGGGACAGGGAATGACCCAGTACTTC. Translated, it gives CATSDLTPGQGMTQYF.

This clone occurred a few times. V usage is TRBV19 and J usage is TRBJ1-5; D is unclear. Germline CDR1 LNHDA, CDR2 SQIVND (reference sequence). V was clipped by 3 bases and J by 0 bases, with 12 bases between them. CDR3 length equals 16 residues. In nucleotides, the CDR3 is TGTGCCAGTAGTATTGAGGTTCGTTATAGCAATCAGCCCCAGCATTTT. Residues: CASSIEVRYSNQPQHF.

Written as DNA, the CDR3 is TGTGCCAGCAGCTTTTCCGGACTAGCGGGAGTTTCCTACGAGCAGTACTTC. Protein product: CASSFSGLAGVSYEQYF. The V gene is TRBV7-9, the J gene TRBJ2-7, with TRBD2 identical over 13 bases. The germline CDR1 and CDR2 sequences are SEHNR and FQNEAQ (reference sequence). CDR3 length: 17 residues. The V segment lost 3 bases and the J segment 1 base; nucleotides outside the gene matches: 6.

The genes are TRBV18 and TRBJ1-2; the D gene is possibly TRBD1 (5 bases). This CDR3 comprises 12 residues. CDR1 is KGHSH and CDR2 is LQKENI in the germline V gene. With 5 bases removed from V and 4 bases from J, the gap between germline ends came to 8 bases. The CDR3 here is CASSDRTYGYTF. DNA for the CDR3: TGTGCCAGCTCAGACAGAACCTATGGCTACACCTTC.

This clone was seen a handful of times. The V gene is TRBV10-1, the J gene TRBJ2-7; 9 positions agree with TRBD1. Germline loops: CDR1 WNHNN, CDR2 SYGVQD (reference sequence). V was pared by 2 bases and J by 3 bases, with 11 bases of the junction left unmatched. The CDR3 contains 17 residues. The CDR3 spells CASSEGGKWTGVYEQYF. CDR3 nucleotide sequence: TGCGCCAGCAGTGAGGGAGGCAAGTGGACAGGGGTCTACGAGCAGTACTTC.

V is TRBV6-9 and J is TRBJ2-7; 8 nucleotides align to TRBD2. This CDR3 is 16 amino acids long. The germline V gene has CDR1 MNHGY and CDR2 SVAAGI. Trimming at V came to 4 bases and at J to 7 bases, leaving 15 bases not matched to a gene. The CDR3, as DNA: TGTGCCAGCAGTTTTTCGGGGGGGCTCCCCACGGGGGAGCAGTACTTC. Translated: CASSFSGGLPTGEQYF.

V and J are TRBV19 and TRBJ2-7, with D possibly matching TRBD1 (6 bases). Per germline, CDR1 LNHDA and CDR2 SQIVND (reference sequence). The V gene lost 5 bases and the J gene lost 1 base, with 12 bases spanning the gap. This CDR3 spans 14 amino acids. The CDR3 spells CASSAGQLSYEQYF. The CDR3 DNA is TGTGCCAGTAGTGCCGGACAGCTTTCCTACGAGCAGTACTTC. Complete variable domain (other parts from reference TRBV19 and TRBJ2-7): DGGITQSPKYLFRKEGQNVTLSCEQNLNHDAMYWYRQDPGQGLRLIYYSQIVNDFQKGDIAEGYSVSREKKESFPLTVTSAQKNPTAFYLCASSAGQLSYEQYFGPGTRLTVT.

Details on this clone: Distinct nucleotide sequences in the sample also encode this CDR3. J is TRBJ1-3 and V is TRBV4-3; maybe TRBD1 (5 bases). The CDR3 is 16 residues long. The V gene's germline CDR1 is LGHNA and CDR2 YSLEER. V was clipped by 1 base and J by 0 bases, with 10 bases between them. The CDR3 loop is CASSQGEGSSGNTIYF. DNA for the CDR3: TGCGCCAGCAGCCAAGGGGAGGGGTCCTCTGGAAACACCATATATTTT.

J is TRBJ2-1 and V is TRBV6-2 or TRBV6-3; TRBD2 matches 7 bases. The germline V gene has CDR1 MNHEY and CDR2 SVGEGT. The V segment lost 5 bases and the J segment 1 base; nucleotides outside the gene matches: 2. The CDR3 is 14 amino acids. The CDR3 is CASSGRVSYNEQFF. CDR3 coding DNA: TGTGCCAGCAGTGGGAGGGTGTCCTACAATGAGCAGTTCTTC.

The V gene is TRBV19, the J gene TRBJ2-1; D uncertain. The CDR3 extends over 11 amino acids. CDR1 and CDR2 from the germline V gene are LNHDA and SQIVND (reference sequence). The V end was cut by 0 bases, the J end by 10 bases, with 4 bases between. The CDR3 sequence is CASSIDREQFF. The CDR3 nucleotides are TGTGCCAGTAGTATAGACAGGGAGCAGTTCTTC.

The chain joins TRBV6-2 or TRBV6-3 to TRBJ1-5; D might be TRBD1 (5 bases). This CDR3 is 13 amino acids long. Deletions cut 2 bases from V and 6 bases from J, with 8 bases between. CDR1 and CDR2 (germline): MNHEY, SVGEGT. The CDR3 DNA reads TGTGCCAGCAGTTACGGGGGAGGTCAGCCCCAGCATTTT. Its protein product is CASSYGGGQPQHF.